This TCR beta chain emerged from a study of blood T cell repertoires in COVID-19. Study information: T cells, B-cell-depleted T cells, or PBMCs provided the cDNA or gDNA that served as material.

As handled by the study authors: Counts of nucleated cells, estimated from reference gene primer amplification, were obtained. Sequencing used immunoSEQ multiplex PCR; TCRdb keeps in-frame clones, though not all of them. V, J and clone size are those of that table, while D and trimming were read from the DNA. The sample contains about 240,000 clones, approximately 83% of which appear only once. Adults between roughly 18 and 89 years of age took part from fewer than 30 US areas. Before they entered the study, exposed participants had met a COVID-19 case within 2 weeks. J was trimmed by 4 bases and V by 5 bases; bases with no gene match: 5. This CDR3 has 14 amino acids. Germline V gene sequence: CDR1 MDHEN, CDR2 SYDVKM.

Specimen: PBMCs or T cells enriched from blood (not recorded which). The clonotype comes from a woman aged 40 to 55 who had been exposed to COVID-19. The chain carries TRBV28 and TRBJ1-2; 9 positions agree with TRBD1. Written as DNA, the CDR3 is TGTGCCAGCAGTCTCACAGGGGGCCGCTATGGCTACACCTTC. It translates to CASSLTGGRYGYTF.